Included here is one TCR beta chain sequence, with context. This clone was seen only a few times. The target of this receptor is not known. No base quality information exists; no much larger clone differs at one position. This entry belongs to a study of cytomegalovirus exposure and HLA in healthy donors listed by TCRdb under 2017. Regarding the complete study: In an earlier analysis of roughly 500 of the donors, about 260 Gb of sequence data and 90 million to 120 million unique TCR beta sequences from about 190 million T cells were reported. An earlier analysis of roughly 600 of the donors used high-throughput TCR beta sequencing to judge whether each TCR beta V gene segment behaved as functional or pseudogenic. Among about 400 genotyped donors of the cohort, an average of roughly 230,000 unique TCR beta nucleotide sequences was sequenced per donor, of which about 18% were non-productive. In the later analysis, no new phenotypic data were used to find candidate immune exposures; instead, reliance was placed on TCR beta sequences and their occurrence across donors. A later analysis re-analyzed previously published TCR beta repertoires from 666 donors and added high-resolution HLA genotyping to study TCR occurrence patterns. Donor age, sex, ethnicity and CMV serostatus were collected together with the repertoire data. To predict cytomegalovirus infection status, the study brought together high-throughput TCR immunosequencing, statistical association of individual TCRs with disease status, and machine learning. Every repertoire in the discovery cohort had been generated on one and the same sequencing platform. In a later genetic analysis, genome-wide SNP genotypes for 398 of the 666 donors were used, and that subset was treated as a discovery cohort. Four or five DR-DQ haplotypes were treated as single units for association and clustering because of strong linkage in the cohort. The study was designed to test whether signatures of past pathogen exposure could be identified by cataloging public T cell receptors. Besides the first cohort of more than 650 subjects, a separate validation cohort made up of roughly 120 different subjects was used. Among the 398 genotyped donors, 75% to 90% belonged to the genetic ancestry cluster associated with self-reported Caucasian donors. Both class I and class II loci were covered by HLA typing, at four-digit resolution. The study used immunosequencing to profile the T cell repertoires of hundreds of subjects and linked those repertoires to cytomegalovirus serostatus. The number of typed donors differed by locus: 629-630 for A, B, C, DRB1 and DQB1; approximately 530 for DQA1; some 590 for DPA1; and 450 to 480 for DPB1. An early release covering roughly 580 HLA-typed donors comprised roughly 300 gigabases of sequencing data and around 80 million unique TCR sequences.

Library construction relied on the immunoSEQ multiplex PCR assay. A mixture of 60 forward primers for TCR Vbeta segments and 13 reverse primers for TCR Jbeta segments was used in the multiplex PCR. Amplification of the CDR3 region of rearranged TCR beta genes was performed with a multiplex PCR assay on genomic DNA. Amplified TCR beta libraries were sequenced as 87-base-pair reads on the Illumina HiSeq System. The paper's processing steps were these. A later analysis tallied some 79 million unique TCR beta chains across the roughly 610 repertoires, and some 12 million of those chains were shared by two or more donors. To remove PCR and sequencing errors, raw reads were error-corrected and collapsed into unique sequences using a nearest-neighbor algorithm that merged closely related sequences. CDR3 sequences were aligned to IMGT reference sequences to assign V, D and J gene segments. For a sequence to be retained, at least a six-nucleotide match to both a V gene segment and a J gene segment was required. Rearrangements were classified as productive when the CDR3 lacked stop codons and remained in frame with V and J, and all other rearrangements were classified as non-productive. CDR3 was defined according to IMGT convention as the region running from the second conserved V-encoded cysteine to the conserved J-encoded phenylalanine. Sequences without an unambiguous match to a single V gene segment were excluded from the earlier analysis of a few hundred of the donors. An earlier analysis of almost 600 of the donors classified V segments as functional when productive rearrangements were above 56.7% and as segregating when the standard deviation between donors was above 5%. A statistical classification framework was built for diagnosing cytomegalovirus status from the catalog of TCR beta chain sequences. V and J gene assignment, in a later analysis, came from comparing TCR nucleotide sequences with IMGT/GENE-DB human TR gene sequences. A later analysis assigned CDR3 sequences and most-parsimonious VDJ recombination scenarios with the TCRdist pipeline. In a later analysis, each TCR beta chain was defined by its CDR3 amino acid sequence together with its V-gene family, and reads lacking a unique V-gene family were excluded. A later analysis removed several hundred highly shared, low-generation-probability nucleotide sequences to deal with suspected cross-contamination and a sequencing artifact. For each public chain, a later analysis derived a clonal expansion index from normalized ranks of inferred template counts within each repertoire. In a later analysis, generation probabilities were computed with a VDJ recombination model fitted to out-of-frame rearrangements, and the resulting probabilities were checked against IGoR. In a later analysis, TCR-TCR, TCR-HLA and TCR-CMV co-occurrence was scored with hypergeometric tests, and a repertoire-size bias correction was applied to TCR pairs. In a later analysis, false discovery rates were estimated by permuting HLA or CMV assignments 20 times. In a later analysis, co-occurring TCRs were grouped using DBSCAN, with TCRdist sequence similarity added in when clustering inside HLA-allele-positive subsets. Repertoires with fewer than 30,000 or more than 120,000 public chains were left out of co-occurrence clustering, as were about five repertoires with anomalous nucleotide sharing. TCRdb took this table from immuneACCESS and kept in-frame rearrangements with V and J called. Such tables lack part of the clones; where checked against another copy, unresolved V genes explain under half of the gap, and the rest is unexplained. The DNA was the basis for D and trimming; V, J and clone size are from that table. This sample has 150,000 to 200,000 clones in its table, and less than 90% of those were observed once. The ten largest account for around 1.4% of the sample.

The cohort was made up of approximately 670 healthy bone marrow donors. At the time of sampling, every cohort member was nominally healthy, though immune exposures that went unrecorded were likely present. The donor tested CMV seropositive, placing the donor among the roughly 300 seropositive members of the cohort. Each donor provided a peripheral blood sample, and peripheral blood mononuclear cells were used for TCR beta sequencing. Genomic DNA extraction from the blood cell samples was performed with the Qiagen DNeasy Blood Extraction Kit. The paper as a whole reports these results and caveats: The study gave a list of under 200 TCR beta chains associated with cytomegalovirus. A few of the identified cytomegalovirus-associated TCR beta chains were confirmed in vitro to be specific for cytomegalovirus antigens. While some public TCRs were present in many individuals, most TCR sequences turned up only very rarely across donors. A later analysis found that HLA-associated TCR beta chains were more clonally expanded and had lower generation probabilities than equally common non-associated chains. In an earlier analysis of approximately 590 of the donors, most TCR beta V segments were observed in productive rearrangements about 87% or about 30% of the time, broadly matching IMGT annotations. Some IMGT-functional V segments, including TRBV6-2 and TRBV6-3, could not be distinguished by the 87-base-pair reads and were therefore excluded. Because some donors lacked HLA typing at each locus, the association tests relied only on the typed subset. The authors suggested that the approach could potentially be generalized to other disease states and immunological phenotypes. In a later analysis, the rate of TCR association differed among HLA loci, with DRB1 alleles having the most associated TCRs and HLA-C alleles having the fewest. The classifier was reported to diagnose cytomegalovirus status with high specificity and sensitivity in both the original cohort and the validation cohort. A cluster of highly shared sequence variants was judged likely to be a technical artifact of the sequencing pipeline. A later genetic analysis reported fewer N-insertions in productive TCRs among donors in an Asian-associated ancestry cluster than the roughly 640-donor mean. The cohort was sequenced for TCR beta chains only, and without alpha or paired-chain data the features that could be detected were limited. According to a later analysis, parvovirus B19, influenza, CMV and Epstein-Barr virus appeared linked to several top co-occurrence clusters. The presence/absence analyses assumed that sequencing depth was roughly uniform across donors, and that assumption may not be true. Immune exposure information for the cohort was limited to CMV serostatus. Assigning TCR associations to individual alleles was difficult when HLA alleles, especially DR and DQ, strongly co-occurred. Because counts were too low, more than 15 rarely observed V segments, including chromosome 9 orphons, were left out of the earlier analysis of 587 of the donors. In a later genetic analysis, a missense DCLRE1C variant was associated with V-gene and J-gene trimming of TCR beta chains, and the association was replicated in an independent cohort. Correlated functional status among segregating V segments might be attributable to linkage disequilibrium, but an unknown experimental factor could not be ruled out. A further reported finding was that TCR beta sequences accurately predicted the HLA-A and HLA-B alleles for most subjects in the first cohort. In a later analysis, most CMV-associated TCR beta chains were found to appear HLA-restricted, with HLA associations seemingly driven largely by CMV exposure. In a later analysis, around 17,000 TCR beta sequences were associated with specific HLA alleles at a false discovery rate of 0.05.

From a lookup of the germline V gene (reference sequence), CDR1 and CDR2 are PRHDT and FYEKMQ. V loses 0 bases at its end and J loses 3 bases; junction bases beyond the gene matches: 4. The CDR3 starts with the cysteine, ends with the phenylalanine, and has 16 residues. Of all the DNA, just the CDR3 is kept, 48 bases in frame from base 1. Sequenced input: PBMCs. The chain couples TRBV13 to TRBJ2-3, with 9 middle bases fitting TRBD1. The sequence was obtained from a girl aged 5-17 years in good health and CMV-seropositive. The sequenced DNA: TGTGCCAGCAGCTTAGGCTCCGGACAGGGGACAGATACGCAGTATTTT. Its product reads: CASSLGSGQGTDTQYF. The full variable domain, with segments outside the CDR3 supplied by the reference TRBV13 and TRBJ2-3 proteins, appears as AAGVIQSPRHLIKEKRETATLKCYPIPRHDTVYWYQQGPGQDPQFLISFYEKMQSDKGSIPDRFSAQQFSDYHSELNMSSLELGDSALYFCASSLGSGQGTDTQYFGPGTRLTVL.